The clone carrying this T cell receptor (beta chain) showed up just once. This sample stems from a study of CD8+ T cells in alopecia areata. V was clipped by 5 bases and J by 0 bases, with 7 bases between them. The CDR3 sequence is 12 residues long. Germline lookup yields CDR1 SQVTM and CDR2 ANQGSEA. Extracted RNA was reverse transcribed into cDNA, the sequencing template. Using immunoSEQ multiplex PCR, the repertoire was profiled, and TCRdb retains in-frame clones only, with some absent. This table has 180,000 or so clones, 63% appearing once. This chain uses TRBV29-1 with TRBJ1-1, with unresolved D. The sample was CD4+ T cells sorted from blood, taken at week 0. The TCR originated in a human donor with alopecia areata. This CDR3 is CSVRTMNTEAFF. CDR3 nucleotides: TGCAGCGTTCGGACCATGAACACTGAAGCTTTCTTT.